The 28 T cell receptor beta chains presented below share a single source sample, sequenced in a study of beta chain features in type 1 diabetes. Expressed TCRB transcripts got sequenced, as all isolated RNA was reverse transcribed. Libraries were prepared by immunoSEQ multiplex PCR; TCRdb keeps only in-frame clonotypes and omits some of them. The repertoire consists of roughly 240,000 clones, with about 71% occurring once and the leading ten covering 0.053%. Specimen: naive CD4+ T cells from blood. These receptor sequences come from a man in his thirties or forties in good health.

This clone showed up just a few times. The chain combines TRBV10-3 with TRBJ2-3; D gene ambiguous. This CDR3 spans 13 amino acids. Germline V gene data show CDR1 as ENHRY and CDR2 as SYGVKD. Trimming stripped 1 base from V and 4 bases from J, with 6 bases between. The CDR3 coding sequence is TGTGCCATCAGTGAGTTTAGTGCAGATACGCAGTATTTT. Its translation: CAISEFSADTQYF.

The CDR3 nucleotides are TGTGCCAGCAGCTTCCTGACAGGGCCTATGAACACTGAAGCTTTCTTT. Its protein product is CASSFLTGPMNTEAFF. The rearrangement links TRBV7-9 to TRBJ1-1; TRBD1 aligns across 7 bases. Germline values: CDR1 SEHNR, CDR2 FQNEAQ (reference sequence). The CDR3 runs 16 residues. Trimming at V came to 3 bases and at J to 0 bases, leaving 7 bases not matched to a gene.

This rearrangement joins TRBV30 to TRBJ2-2; 7 nucleotides align to TRBD1. The CDR3 length is 13 residues. V shed 4 bases, J shed 2 bases, and the junction held 1 base outside the gene matches. Per the germline V gene, CDR1 is GTSNPN and CDR2 is SVGIG (reference sequence). The DNA of the CDR3 is TGTGCCTGGAACAGGGGCAACACCGGGGAGCTGTTTTTT. Residues: CAWNRGNTGELFF.

This clone was seen a few times. The rearrangement uses TRBV21-1 and TRBJ2-3; the DNA was not used to check the table's D call, TRBD2. TRBV21-1 is a pseudogene segment. The CDR3 has 21 amino acids. CDR3 region: CASSKGHRAGELKKGTDTQYF. The CDR3, as DNA: TGTGCCAGCAGCAAAGGTCATCGAGCGGGGGAACTCAAGAAGGGCACAGATACGCAGTATTTT.

The rearrangement joins TRBV25-1 to TRBJ2-1, with 9 nucleotides matching TRBD1. The V segment lost 5 bases and the J segment 9 bases; nucleotides outside the gene matches: 8. The CDR3 extends over 14 amino acids. Germline CDR1 and CDR2: MGHDK and SYGVNS. CDR3 in DNA: TGTGCCAGCAGTAAGCCGGGACAGGGCGTTGAGCAGTTCTTC. This encodes CASSKPGQGVEQFF. The full variable domain, rest sourced from reference TRBV25-1 and TRBJ2-1, is EADIYQTPRYLVIGTGKKITLECSQTMGHDKMYWYQQDPGMELHLIHYSYGVNSTEKGDLSSESTVSRIRTEHFPLTLESARPSHTSQYLCASSKPGQGVEQFFGPGTRLTVL.

In the case of this clone: Other DNA variants within this sample encode the same CDR3. The chain recombines TRBV7-2 with TRBJ1-2, with no clear D. The V end lost 3 bases, the J end lost 2 bases, and 4 bases lay between the germline ends. The CDR3 has 12 amino acids. Germline lookup yields CDR1 SGHTA and CDR2 FQGNSA. CDR3 residues: CASSFSNYGYTF. CDR3 in DNA: TGTGCCAGCAGCTTCTCGAACTATGGCTACACCTTC.

This clone showed up just a few times. The V and J genes are TRBV29-1 and TRBJ2-5; D is ambiguous. V was pared by 6 bases and J by 5 bases, with 13 bases between. Germline CDR1 and CDR2: SQVTM and ANQGSEA. The CDR3 totals 12 residues. The CDR3: CSVRGRAETQYF. Written as DNA, the CDR3 is TGCAGCGTCCGTGGCCGGGCTGAGACCCAGTACTTC.

This clone was counted only a few times. This chain joins TRBV25-1 and TRBJ2-4; D might be TRBD2 (6 bases). The CDR3 has 16 residues. Trimming cost V 4 bases and J 0 bases, with 13 bases left between them. The germline V gene has CDR1 MGHDK and CDR2 SYGVNS. CDR3 nucleotide sequence: TGTGCCAGCAGTGCCCCGGGAGTAATAGCCAAAAACATTCAGTACTTC. This gives the protein CASSAPGVIAKNIQYF.

V and J are TRBV7-9 and TRBJ2-7; either TRBD1 or TRBD2 may fit D (6 bases each). This CDR3 has 13 amino acids. Trimming took 4 bases from V and 6 from J, leaving 13 bases between them. Germline V gene lookup returns CDR1 SEHNR and CDR2 FQNEAQ (reference sequence). Here the CDR3 reads CASSSLGGGEQYF. CDR3 sequence (DNA): TGTGCCAGCAGCTCCCTCGGGGGCGGCGAGCAGTACTTC. The whole variable domain, filled in from reference TRBV7-9 and TRBJ2-7, reads DTGVSQNPRHKITKRGQNVTFRCDPISEHNRLYWYRQTLGQGPEFLTYFQNEAQLEKSRLLSDRFSAERPKGSFSTLEIQRTEQGDSAMYLCASSSLGGGEQYFGPGTRLTVT.

The V call is TRBV5-1, the J call TRBJ1-6; D is unresolved. Germline CDR1 is SGHRS and CDR2 is YFSETQ. Trimming removed 4 bases at V and 10 bases at J, with 9 bases between. CDR3 length equals 12 residues. CDR3 loop: CASSTPGSPLHF. DNA of the CDR3: TGCGCCAGCAGCACCCCTGGATCACCCCTCCACTTT.

The chain joins TRBV10-3 to TRBJ2-4, with D perhaps TRBD2 (5 bases). Deletions cut 4 bases from V and 6 bases from J, with 16 bases between. Germline values: CDR1 ENHRY, CDR2 SYGVKD. The CDR3 is made up of 15 amino acids. The CDR3 DNA reads TGTGCCATCAGTGCCTTCGGGAAAGAGGGAAACATTCAGTACTTC. The encoded protein is CAISAFGKEGNIQYF.

The chain uses TRBV5-1 and TRBJ2-4, with D perhaps given as TRBD1 or TRBD2 (5 bases each). The CDR3 contains 13 residues. Trimming left V 4 bases short and J 6 bases short, with 11 bases between. Germline CDR1 is SGHRS and CDR2 is YFSETQ. CDR3 residues: CASSPTGGNIQYF. Written as DNA, the CDR3 is TGCGCCAGCAGCCCTACTGGGGGAAACATTCAGTACTTC.

The V and J genes are TRBV9 and TRBJ2-1; TRBD1 matches at 8 bases. There are 14 residues in the CDR3. Germline V gene data show CDR1 as SGDLS and CDR2 as YYNGEE. Unmatched junction bases numbered 1, after V lost 0 bases and J lost 5 bases. CDR3 coding DNA: TGTGCCAGCAGCGTAGGACAGGGGCACAATGAGCAGTTCTTC. Amino acids: CASSVGQGHNEQFF.

The chain combines TRBV29-1 with TRBJ1-4; D remains ambiguous. V dropped 4 bases and J dropped 4 bases, with 7 bases sitting between them. The CDR3 runs 12 residues. The V gene's germline CDR1 is SQVTM and CDR2 ANQGSEA. The CDR3 here is CSVGRINEKLFF. The CDR3 DNA follows: TGCAGCGTTGGTAGAATTAATGAAAAACTGTTTTTT.

V and J are TRBV29-1 and TRBJ2-1; D is possibly TRBD2 (7 bases). In germline, CDR1 is SQVTM, CDR2 ANQGSEA. The V end was cut by 5 bases, the J end by 8 bases, with 16 bases between. This CDR3 comprises 13 residues. The CDR3 is CSVRGRAVHEQFF. The CDR3 DNA reads as TGCAGCGTTAGGGGGAGGGCCGTCCATGAGCAGTTCTTC.

The sample holds one count of this clone. V gene TRBV25-1 combines with J gene TRBJ2-3; possibly TRBD1 for D (5 bases). The CDR3 extends over 16 amino acids. CDR1 and CDR2 from the germline V gene are MGHDK and SYGVNS. Trimming left V 3 bases short and J 0 bases short, with 13 bases between. Here the CDR3 reads CASSDLTVPSTDTQYF. CDR3 nucleotide sequence: TGTGCCAGCAGTGACCTGACAGTACCAAGCACAGATACGCAGTATTTT.

The rearrangement links TRBV27 to TRBJ1-4, with a tentative D call TRBD1 (5 bases). The germline V gene encodes CDR1 MNHEY and CDR2 SMNVEV (reference sequence). V lost 6 bases and J lost 8, with 16 bases in between. The CDR3 spans 14 residues. The CDR3 spells CASSLDARDEKLFF. The CDR3 DNA reads TGTGCCAGCAGCCTTGACGCCAGGGACGAAAAACTGTTTTTT.

The chain links TRBV10-3 to TRBJ2-5, with D unresolved. Trimming left V 6 bases short and J 1 base short, with 12 bases between. This CDR3 is built from 14 residues. CDR1 ENHRY and CDR2 SYGVKD come from the germline V gene. CDR3 sequence reads: CAISPTAIQETQYF. The CDR3 region has the DNA TGTGCCATCAGCCCAACAGCCATCCAAGAGACCCAGTACTTC.

This rearrangement joins TRBV7-2 to TRBJ2-1; TRBD2 agrees at 8 bases. The CDR3 loop spans 11 amino acids. The trim removed 4 bases at V and 12 bases at J, leaving 2 bases unmatched. Germline V gene data show CDR1 as SGHTA and CDR2 as FQGNSA. The CDR3 here is CASSSLAAQFF. The CDR3 DNA sequence: TGTGCCAGCAGCTCACTAGCGGCGCAGTTCTTC.

This chain's CDR3 is CASSPSNEQFF. Here the CDR3 DNA reads TGTGCCAGCTCACCGAGCAATGAGCAGTTCTTC. The rearrangement joins TRBV18 to TRBJ2-1, with D unclear. CDR1 is KGHSH and CDR2 is LQKENI in the germline V gene. V was shortened by 3 bases and J by 6 bases, with 3 bases between the two germline ends. There are 11 residues in the CDR3.

This clone has more than one count but fewer than ten. The V call is TRBV9, the J call TRBJ2-7; D gene uncertain. The ends were cut back, 0 bases at V and 7 bases at J, with 11 bases in the middle. The germline CDR1 and CDR2 sequences are SGDLS and YYNGEE. The CDR3 consists of 13 residues. The CDR3, as DNA: TGTGCCAGCAGCGTAGTTGCTTACGGGGAGCAGTACTTC. Translated, it gives CASSVVAYGEQYF.

This clone was observed a handful of times. The chain joins TRBV30 to TRBJ1-6; D not certain. The V and J ends lost 1 base and 14 bases respectively, with 18 bases between them. Germline V gene sequence: CDR1 GTSNPN, CDR2 SVGIG (reference sequence). This CDR3 is 14 amino acids long. The DNA for the CDR3 is TGTGCCTGGAGTGGGAACCCGGACGGCCGAACCCTCCACTTT. Translation gives CAWSGNPDGRTLHF.

This chain joins TRBV2 and TRBJ2-7; 7 bases agree with TRBD1. V gave up 8 bases and J gave up 5 bases; unmatched junction bases: 6. The CDR3 totals 12 residues. Germline CDR1 and CDR2: SNHLY and FYNNEI. As DNA, the CDR3 is TGTGCCAGCCTGCTACAGGGGAACGAGCAGTACTTC. Translated: CASLLQGNEQYF. Complete variable domain (other parts from reference TRBV2 and TRBJ2-7): EPEVTQTPSHQVTQMGQEVILRCVPISNHLYFYWYRQILGQKVEFLVSFYNNEISEKSEIFDDQFSVERPDGSNFTLKIRSTKLEDSAMYFCASLLQGNEQYFGPGTRLTVT.

The genes are TRBV5-4 and TRBJ2-3; 7 bases match TRBD1. This CDR3 spans 12 amino acids. Germline V lookup: CDR1 SGHNT, CDR2 YYREEE (reference sequence). The CDR3 sequence: CAPGGSTDTQYF. DNA for the CDR3: TGTGCTCCAGGGGGTAGCACAGATACGCAGTATTTT.

V gene TRBV7-2 combines with J gene TRBJ2-1; no firm D call. Trimming took 1 base from V and 0 from J, leaving 10 bases between them. Germline loops: CDR1 SGHTA, CDR2 FQGNSA. This CDR3 contains 16 residues. The CDR3 loop reads CASSLGRRSSYNEQFF. The DNA for the CDR3 is TGTGCCAGCAGCTTAGGAAGACGGAGCTCCTACAATGAGCAGTTCTTC.

V is TRBV5-1 and J is TRBJ2-3, with D hard to call. The germline V gene has CDR1 SGHRS and CDR2 YFSETQ. This CDR3 spans 14 amino acids. V dropped 3 bases and J dropped 6 bases, with 14 bases sitting between them. Here the CDR3 reads CASSYGRSGDTQYF. CDR3 sequence (DNA): TGCGCCAGCAGCTACGGGCGATCCGGGGATACGCAGTATTTT.

The chain employs TRBV18 and TRBJ1-2; no definite D call. CDR3 size: 18 residues. CDR1 and CDR2 (germline): KGHSH, LQKENI. V lost 2 bases and J lost 5, with 24 bases in between. CDR3 DNA: TGTGCCAGCTCACCAGGATCGGGCAGGCGGCCCGGAATATATGGCTACACCTTC. Its protein product is CASSPGSGRRPGIYGYTF.

The chain couples TRBV29-1 to TRBJ1-1; 9 bases are a match to TRBD1. V lost 7 bases and J lost 4; bases outside the gene matches: 10. The CDR3 is 14 amino acids. Germline V CDR1 and CDR2: SQVTM, ANQGSEA. The CDR3 DNA reads TGCAGCGCATCAAGGACAGGGGCGAGCACTGAAGCTTTCTTT. Translated, it gives CSASRTGASTEAFF.